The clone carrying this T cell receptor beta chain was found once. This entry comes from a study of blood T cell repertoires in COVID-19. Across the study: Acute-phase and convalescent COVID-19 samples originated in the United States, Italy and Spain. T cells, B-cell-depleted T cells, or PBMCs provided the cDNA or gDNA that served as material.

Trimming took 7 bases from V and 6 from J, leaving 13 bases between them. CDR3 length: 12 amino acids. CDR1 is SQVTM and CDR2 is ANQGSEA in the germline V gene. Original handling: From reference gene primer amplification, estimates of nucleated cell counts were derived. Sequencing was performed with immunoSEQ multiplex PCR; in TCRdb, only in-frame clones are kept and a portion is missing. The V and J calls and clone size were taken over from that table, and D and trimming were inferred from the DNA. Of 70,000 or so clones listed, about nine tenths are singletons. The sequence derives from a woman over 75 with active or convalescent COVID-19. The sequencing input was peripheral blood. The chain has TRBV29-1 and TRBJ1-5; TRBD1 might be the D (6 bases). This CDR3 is CSAGQPSQPQHF. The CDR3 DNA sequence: TGCAGCGCAGGACAGCCTAGTCAGCCCCAGCATTTT.